The TCR beta chain described here comes from a study of neoadjuvant anti-PD-1 for oral cavity cancer. This clone was detected a few times. Six replicates per PBMC sample, mostly from 480 ng of genomic DNA. TCRdb keeps only in-frame clones here, not all; method: immunoSEQ multiplex PCR. The sample gives approximately 13,000 clones, about 61% of which show up once; 2.4% is in the top ten. Trimming removed 4 bases at V and 8 bases at J, with 18 bases between. The CDR3 length is 14 residues. Germline assignment: CDR1 SGHNT and CDR2 YYREEE (reference sequence). The source material was PBMCs, sampled before nivolumab (anti-PD-1) treatment. The genes are TRBV5-4 and TRBJ1-2, with D possibly matching TRBD1 (5 bases). The source is a person between 40 and 80 years old with oral cavity squamous cell carcinoma. The CDR3 protein is CASSQTQGMRGYTF. In DNA form, the CDR3 reads TGTGCCAGCAGCCAAACCCAGGGAATGAGAGGCTACACCTTC.